One sample yielded the 18 T cell receptor beta chains listed below, sequenced in a study of blood T cell repertoires in COVID-19. Here immunoSEQ multiplex PCR was the method, and the copy in TCRdb shows in-frame clones only, minus some. Altogether under 150,000 clones are present, roughly 85% being singletons, with the ten largest covering roughly 2.9%. What was sequenced was PBMCs or T cells enriched from blood (not recorded which). The origin of the receptors is a woman aged 45-65 years who had recovered from COVID-19.

The rearrangement uses TRBV3-1 (or the pseudogene TRBV3-2) and TRBJ2-1; a possible D gene is TRBD2 (5 bases). CDR1 and CDR2 from the germline V gene are LGHDT and YNNKEL (reference sequence). The V gene lost 3 bases and the J gene lost 9 bases, with 12 bases spanning the gap. This CDR3 region has 13 residues. The CDR3 is CASSHLGLVEQFF. The DNA of the CDR3 is TGTGCCAGCAGCCATCTTGGACTGGTTGAGCAGTTCTTC.

This clone was detected once. CDR3 nucleotide sequence: TGCGCCAGCAGCTTGGCCGAGGGCACAGATACGCAGTATTTT. Its protein is CASSLAEGTDTQYF. V usage is TRBV5-1 and J usage is TRBJ2-3; no clear D gene. Looked up from germline, CDR1 is SGHRS and CDR2 is YFSETQ. The CDR3 extends over 14 amino acids. The V and J ends lost 0 bases and 1 base respectively, with 6 bases between them.

The chain is built from TRBV19 and TRBJ2-5, with 7 nucleotides matching TRBD2. The CDR3 is 15 amino acids. Germline V CDR1 and CDR2: LNHDA, SQIVND (reference sequence). V lost 4 bases to trimming and J lost 5 bases; unmatched junction nucleotides: 10. The CDR3 sequence is CASSTLAFPEETQYF. The CDR3 nucleotides are TGTGCCAGTAGTACACTAGCGTTTCCTGAGGAGACCCAGTACTTC.

This sequence joins TRBV19 and TRBJ1-1; D unresolved. This CDR3 region has 13 residues. The V and J ends lost 3 bases and 5 bases respectively, with 10 bases between them. Germline V CDR1 and CDR2: LNHDA, SQIVND (reference sequence). The CDR3: CASSIYSRTEAFF. CDR3 DNA sequence: TGTGCCAGTAGTATTTATAGCCGGACTGAAGCTTTCTTT.

This clone has at least ten counts. The chain recombines TRBV3-1 (or the pseudogene TRBV3-2) with TRBJ2-7; possibly TRBD2 for D (5 bases). There are 12 residues in the CDR3. Trimming removed 6 bases from V and 6 bases from J, with 12 bases in between. Germline V gene lookup returns CDR1 LGHDT and CDR2 YNNKEL (reference sequence). The DNA for the CDR3 is TGTGCCAGCAGTCTCGAGGGTATCGAGCAGTACTTC. Amino acids: CASSLEGIEQYF.

This chain joins TRBV19 and TRBJ1-2; 9 bases align to TRBD1. With V trimmed by 6 bases and J by 2 bases, 7 bases remained unmatched. The V gene's germline CDR1 is LNHDA and CDR2 SQIVND (reference sequence). CDR3 length: 15 residues. DNA for the CDR3: TGTGCCAGTAGCCCTGTGGGGACAGGGAACTATGGCTACACCTTC. This sequence encodes CASSPVGTGNYGYTF.

This clone was counted many times. This chain uses TRBV7-6 with TRBJ1-1, with no clear D. Germline V gene data show CDR1 as SGHVS and CDR2 as FNYEAQ. CDR3 length equals 13 residues. Trimming left V 6 bases short and J 1 base short, with 9 bases between. The CDR3 loop is CASSLSENTEAFF. CDR3 in DNA: TGTGCCAGCAGTCTTTCAGAGAACACTGAAGCTTTCTTT.

This clone was detected once. This chain joins TRBV6-2 or TRBV6-3 and TRBJ2-5; 8 nucleotides agree with TRBD2. With 2 bases clipped from V and 5 bases from J, the junction kept 10 bases outside the gene matches. Germline loops: CDR1 MNHEY, CDR2 SVGEGT. This CDR3 contains 16 residues. The CDR3, as DNA: TGTGCCAGCAGTTACGGCCGGGCAAGCGGGAGTGAGACCCAGTACTTC. Protein sequence: CASSYGRASGSETQYF.

The chain has TRBV29-1 and TRBJ1-1; perhaps TRBD1 as D (5 bases). V was clipped by 1 base and J by 3 bases, with 15 bases between them. Per the germline V gene, CDR1 is SQVTM and CDR2 is ANQGSEA. The CDR3 is made up of 15 amino acids. The CDR3 sequence is CSVEGQGGFHTEAFF. Here the CDR3 DNA reads TGCAGCGTTGAAGGGCAGGGTGGGTTCCACACTGAAGCTTTCTTT.

The chain carries TRBV7-9 and TRBJ2-1; D is ambiguous. Germline values: CDR1 SEHNR, CDR2 FQNEAQ (reference sequence). V lost 6 bases and J lost 0, with 15 bases in between. The CDR3 spans 16 residues. The CDR3 DNA reads TGTGCCAGCAGAAAAGTCGCCACGAGCTCCTACAATGAGCAGTTCTTC. It codes for CASRKVATSSYNEQFF.

The chain combines TRBV11-1 with TRBJ2-1; TRBD2 matches at 8 bases. This CDR3 has 15 residues. Unmatched junction bases numbered 4, after V lost 2 bases and J lost 4 bases. Germline CDR1 and CDR2: SGHAT and FQDESV (reference sequence). Here the CDR3 DNA reads TGTGCCAGCAGCTTATACACTAGCGGATACAATGAGCAGTTCTTC. Amino acids: CASSLYTSGYNEQFF.

The table lists this clone with a count of one. The V and J genes are TRBV5-6 and TRBJ1-5; the D is unclear. CDR3 size: 15 residues. The ends were cut back, 2 bases at V and 3 bases at J, with 12 bases in the middle. Germline-derived CDR1 and CDR2 are SGHDT and YYEEEE. CDR3 amino acids: CASSLGGSNNQPQHF. For the CDR3, the DNA is TGTGCCAGCAGCTTAGGAGGGTCGAACAATCAGCCCCAGCATTTT.

The DNA of the CDR3 is TGTGCCAGCAGTTACGGGGCTAGCGGGAGAGGTACGCAGTATTTT. Amino acids: CASSYGASGRGTQYF. The chain has TRBV6-2 or TRBV6-3 and TRBJ2-3; 10 bases match TRBD2. The length of the CDR3 is 15 residues. Per germline, CDR1 MNHEY and CDR2 SVGEGT. V was pared by 2 bases and J by 8 bases, with 7 bases of the junction left unmatched.

This rearrangement joins TRBV4-1 to TRBJ1-3; D is uncertain. The V and J ends lost 1 base and 3 bases respectively, with 7 bases between them. CDR3 length equals 14 residues. Germline V gives CDR1 MGHRA, CDR2 YSYEKL. The DNA for the CDR3 is TGCGCCAGCAGCCAAGGGCAGGTTGGAAACACCATATATTTT. Protein: CASSQGQVGNTIYF.

The V and J genes are TRBV9 and TRBJ2-5; weak D call: TRBD1 (5 bases). Trimming took off 0 bases at V and 5 bases at J, with 17 bases between the two ends. The CDR3 totals 16 residues. Germline-derived CDR1 and CDR2 are SGDLS and YYNGEE. CDR3: CASSVDPDSGRETQYF. CDR3 in DNA: TGTGCCAGCAGCGTAGATCCCGACAGTGGCAGGGAGACCCAGTACTTC. Supplemented by reference TRBV9 and TRBJ2-5, the full variable domain reads DSGVTQTPKHLITATGQRVTLRCSPRSGDLSVYWYQQSLDQGLQFLIQYYNGEERAKGNILERFSAQQFPDLHSELNLSSLELGDSALYFCASSVDPDSGRETQYFGPGTRLLVL.

The chain uses TRBV3-1 (or the pseudogene TRBV3-2) and TRBJ2-3; D may be TRBD1 (5 bases). This CDR3 is 14 amino acids long. Germline V CDR1 and CDR2: LGHDT, YNNKEL (reference sequence). Trimming cost V 0 bases and J 6 bases, with 10 bases left between them. The CDR3 DNA follows: TGTGCCAGCAGCCAAGACAGCTACAGGGATACGCAGTATTTT. Amino acids: CASSQDSYRDTQYF.

This chain joins TRBV18 and TRBJ2-1, with 8 bases that match TRBD2. The CDR3 covers 15 residues. Germline-derived CDR1 and CDR2 are KGHSH and LQKENI. The J segment lost 0 bases and the V segment lost 5 bases, leaving 3 bases of the junction unmatched. CDR3 region: CASSTSGNSYNEQFF. In nucleotides, the CDR3 is TGTGCCAGCTCAACTAGCGGAAACTCCTACAATGAGCAGTTCTTC.

The V gene is TRBV14, the J gene TRBJ1-2; D is undetermined. V lost 1 base, J lost 5 bases, and 17 bases lay in between. This CDR3 spans 16 amino acids. CDR1 and CDR2 from the germline V gene are SGHDN and FVKESK. In DNA, the CDR3 is TGTGCCAGCAGCCAAGGACGCAAATCAGGTCTTTATGGCTACACCTTC. It encodes CASSQGRKSGLYGYTF.